What follows is one T cell receptor beta chain and its context. Its antigen is undetermined. TCR alpha and TCR beta cDNA libraries carrying sample barcodes and UMIs were produced by 5'RACE using constant-segment primers. TCRdb recomputed calls from the 5' RACE reads with MiXCR, one row per CDR3 protein. Of 120,000 to 150,000 distinct CDR3 sequences listed, 6% were seen once; the top ten hold roughly 2.1%. The sample comes from a study of T-cell memory formation after mild COVID-19. Study-level results: Later expanders leaned toward CD4+, whereas clones contracting from day 15 to 85 were balanced CD4/CD8.

The CDR3 sequence is 18 residues long. V dropped 2 bases and J dropped 0; count of bases not matched to a gene: 10. Germline loops: CDR1 SGHRS, CDR2 YFSETQ. The V call is TRBV5-1, the J call TRBJ2-1; 8 positions match TRBD2. Sample: PBMCs or a T cell subset sorted from them (not recorded which). This TCR was sampled from an adult woman who had mild COVID-19 (a few samples of this study predate the infection). Cell type and time point are not known. The CDR3 DNA sequence: TGCGCCAGCAGCTTTCCCAGCGGGAGCACCCCCTCCTACAATGAGCAGTTCTTC. It is translated as CASSFPSGSTPSYNEQFF.